The T cell receptor beta chain described here comes from a study of T cell responses to AZD1222 COVID-19 vaccine. Study-wide background: Second-dose schedules of about 4 or about 12 weeks were combined. The study's findings and limits: In the spike-specific TCR repertoire, nearly half reportedly target unmutated variant regions.

The protocol was immunoSEQ multiplex PCR, while the TCRdb copy is restricted to in-frame clones and leaves out a portion. The sample consists of over 150,000 clones, over 85% of them appearing once. Germline-derived CDR1 and CDR2 are LGHNT and FRNRAP. The CDR3 is made up of 13 amino acids. V lost 9 bases and J 6 bases, leaving 17 bases between the germline ends. With respect to this clone: Its specificity is not known.

The TCR sequence derives from an adult in good health. V is TRBV12-5 and J is TRBJ1-2, with a weak D call TRBD1 (6 bases). Source: peripheral blood, taken on day 0 of AZD1222 vaccination. The CDR3 here is CARDHRVSHGYTF. CDR3 sequence (DNA): TGTGCTAGGGACCACAGGGTTTCACATGGCTACACCTTC. The whole variable domain, remainder taken from reference TRBV12-5 and TRBJ1-2, is DARVTQTPRHKVTEMGQEVTMRCQPILGHNTVFWYRQTMMQGLELLAYFRNRAPLDDSGMPKDRFSAEMPDATLATLKIQPSEPRDSAVYFCARDHRVSHGYTFGSGTRLTVV.